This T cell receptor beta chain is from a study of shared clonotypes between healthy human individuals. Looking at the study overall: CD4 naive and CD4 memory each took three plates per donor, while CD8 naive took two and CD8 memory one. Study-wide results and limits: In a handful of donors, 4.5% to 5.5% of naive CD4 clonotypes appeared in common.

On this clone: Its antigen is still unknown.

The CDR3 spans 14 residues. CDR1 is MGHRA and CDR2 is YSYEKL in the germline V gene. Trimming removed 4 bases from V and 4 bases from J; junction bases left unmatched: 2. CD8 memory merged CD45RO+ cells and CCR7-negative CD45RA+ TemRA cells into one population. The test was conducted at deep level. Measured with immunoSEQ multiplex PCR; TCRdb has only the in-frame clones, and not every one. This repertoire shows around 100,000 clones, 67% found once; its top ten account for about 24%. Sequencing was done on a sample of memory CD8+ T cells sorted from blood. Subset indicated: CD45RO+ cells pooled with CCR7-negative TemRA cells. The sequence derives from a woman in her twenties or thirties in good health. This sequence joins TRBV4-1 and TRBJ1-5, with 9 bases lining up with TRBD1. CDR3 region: CASSPGQGNQPQHF. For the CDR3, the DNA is TGCGCCAGCAGCCCCGGACAGGGGAATCAGCCCCAGCATTTT.